This TCR beta chain was found in a study of long-term antiretroviral therapy in people with HIV. The run of the v3.0 immunoSEQ assay was at survey level. Measured with immunoSEQ multiplex PCR; TCRdb has only the in-frame clones, and not every one. The data show about 24,000 clones, roughly 95% seen once. Germline V CDR1 and CDR2: MNHEY, SMNVEV (reference sequence). This CDR3 is 16 amino acids long. V shed 2 bases, J shed 2 bases, and the junction held 2 bases outside the gene matches. The chain couples TRBV27 to TRBJ2-5; 13 bases align to TRBD2. The sequence was obtained from a woman between 45 and 65 years old with HIV. Sequencing used unsorted PBMCs, obtained almost 5 years after starting antiretroviral therapy. DNA of the CDR3: TGTGCCAGCAGTTTAGGGACTAGCGGGGTTCAAGAGACCCAGTACTTC. Translation gives CASSLGTSGVQETQYF.